The clone carrying this T cell receptor beta chain showed up just a few times. What it binds is unknown. The length of the CDR3 is 16 residues. CDR1 and CDR2 (germline): SGHVS, FNYEAQ. Trimming cost V 4 bases and J 0 bases, with 13 bases left between them. This sample is drawn from a study of beta chain features in type 1 diabetes. Study context: When patients were set against healthy donors, age, gender and cell yields were similar.

The authors reverse transcribed all of the isolated RNA, so sequencing captured expressed TCRB transcripts. The table came from immunoSEQ multiplex PCR; TCRdb's copy has only in-frame clones and leaves some out. The data hold under 400,000 clones, with around 12% observed a single time. Study results and limitations: Highly expressing activated T cells could be over-counted with a cDNA template.

The source material was naive CD4+ T cells from blood. The chain uses TRBV7-6 and TRBJ2-1; D is unclear. This TCR was recovered from a man between 18 and 29 years old in good health. CDR3 coding DNA: TGTGCCAGCAGCTACAACATAAGGAGCTCCTACAATGAGCAGTTCTTC. Protein product: CASSYNIRSSYNEQFF.